These T cell receptor beta chains were read from a single sample in a study of long-term antiretroviral therapy in people with HIV. Method: immunoSEQ multiplex PCR; TCRdb's copy keeps in-frame clones and lacks some. Of roughly 29,000 clones listed, approximately 80% are singletons. The sample in question was unsorted PBMCs, obtained 0.3 years after starting antiretroviral therapy. Source of these receptors: a man aged 40-50 years with HIV. The CDR3 runs from the conserved cysteine through the conserved F or W. Each record gives: clone size, J gene, D gene, V gene, CDR3 protein, CDR3 DNA. D genes are given only for firm matches. Only part of the rows carry a size: once, few, many, or a class if the clone is expanded.

NA | TRBJ2-7 | NA | TRBV7-2 | CASSSRQGLEQYF | TGTGCCAGCAGCTCCCGACAAGGGCTCGAGCAGTACTTC
NA | TRBJ1-1 | TRBD1 | TRBV18 | CASSWGTGGLGTEAFF | TGTGCCAGCTCATGGGGGACAGGGGGCCTGGGCACTGAAGCTTTCTTT
NA | TRBJ2-7 | NA | TRBV28 | CASSLGGPPYEQYF | TGTGCCAGCAGTTTAGGGGGGCCCCCCTACGAGCAGTACTTC
NA | TRBJ2-1 | TRBD2 | TRBV28 | CASSLPAGGQDEQFF | TGTGCCAGCAGCCTACCTGCGGGAGGCCAGGATGAGCAGTTCTTC
few | TRBJ2-2 | NA | TRBV7-9 | CASSSARGYGTGELFF | TGTGCCAGCAGCTCAGCACGAGGGTATGGGACCGGGGAGCTGTTTTTT
NA | TRBJ1-1 | TRBD1 | TRBV29-1 | CSVDDRVGEAFF | TGCAGCGTTGATGACAGGGTCGGTGAAGCTTTCTTT
NA | TRBJ2-7 | TRBD1 | TRBV2 | CASSVQGASRYEQYF | TGTGCCAGCAGTGTGCAGGGGGCGTCGAGGTACGAGCAGTACTTC
once | TRBJ2-3 | NA | TRBV7-2 | CASSATAADTQYF | TGTGCCAGCAGCGCTACGGCGGCAGATACGCAGTATTTT
NA | TRBJ1-2 | NA | TRBV13 | CASSLTNYGYTF | TGTGCCAGCAGCTTAACCAACTATGGCTACACCTTC
NA | TRBJ1-5 | TRBD1 | TRBV7-2 | CASSSSPGTGAVEPQHF | TGTGCCAGCAGCTCCTCCCCCGGGACAGGGGCAGTGGAGCCCCAGCATTTT
NA | TRBJ2-7 | NA | TRBV4-3 | CASSQAWRRGPYEQYF | TGCGCCAGCAGCCAAGCATGGCGAAGGGGCCCCTACGAGCAGTACTTC
NA | TRBJ2-7 | NA | TRBV5-1 | CASSVRVGDLSEQYF | TGCGCCAGCAGCGTCCGGGTGGGGGACCTCTCCGAGCAGTACTTC
NA | TRBJ2-1 | TRBD2 | TRBV7-2 | CASSLRSGRAYNEQFF | TGTGCCAGCAGCTTACGTAGCGGGAGGGCCTACAATGAGCAGTTCTTC
once | TRBJ2-7 | TRBD2 | TRBV7-8 | CASTRLAGDSYEQYF | TGTGCCAGCACCCGTTTAGCGGGAGACTCCTACGAGCAGTACTTC
NA | TRBJ2-1 | TRBD2 | TRBV5-4 | CASSLGTGGTSGREFF | TGTGCCAGCAGCTTGGGGACGGGGGGAACTAGCGGGAGGGAGTTCTTC
NA | TRBJ2-3 | TRBD2 | TRBV11-2 | CASSLLTSGSTDTQYF | TGTGCCAGCAGCTTACTAACTAGCGGTAGCACAGATACGCAGTATTTT
NA | TRBJ2-7 | TRBD2 | TRBV28 | CASSPPRTSGIKNEQYF | TGTGCCAGCAGCCCTCCAAGGACTAGCGGGATTAAGAACGAGCAGTACTTC
NA | TRBJ1-6 | TRBD1 | TRBV7-2 | CASRVSGTGRNSPLHF | TGTGCCAGCAGGGTCTCCGGGACAGGGCGTAATTCACCCCTCCACTTT
NA | TRBJ2-2 | NA | TRBV5-1 | CASSLGFENTGELFF | TGCGCCAGCAGCTTGGGGTTTGAGAACACCGGGGAGCTGTTTTTT
NA | TRBJ2-3 | TRBD2 | TRBV4-1 | CASSPPELAGVDTQYF | TGCGCCAGCAGCCCCCCGGAACTAGCGGGAGTAGATACGCAGTATTTT
NA | TRBJ1-2 | NA | TRBV27 | CASSFRWGRNGYTF | TGTGCCAGCAGTTTCCGATGGGGACGGAATGGCTACACCTTC
NA | TRBJ2-7 | TRBD2 | TRBV7-9 | CASRALGSGYEQYF | TGTGCCAGCAGGGCCCTTGGTAGCGGGTACGAGCAGTACTTC
few | TRBJ2-7 | TRBD2 | TRBV4-1 | CASSLPKREEPYEQYF | TGCGCCAGCAGCCTTCCTAAGCGGGAGGAACCCTACGAGCAGTACTTC
NA | TRBJ2-5 | NA | TRBV6-6 | CASSYENGGLKETQYF | TGTGCCAGCAGTTACGAGAACGGGGGTCTAAAAGAGACCCAGTACTTC
NA | TRBJ1-1 | NA | TRBV11-2 | CASSFQELTEAFF | TGTGCCAGCAGCTTTCAGGAGCTGACTGAAGCTTTCTTT
NA | TRBJ2-1 | NA | TRBV5-1 | CASSPEGGGGEQFF | TGCGCCAGCAGCCCCGAGGGAGGGGGTGGTGAGCAGTTCTTC
NA | TRBJ1-5 | NA | TRBV18 | CASSPPNSRVDQPQHF | TGTGCCAGCTCACCACCCAATAGCAGGGTGGATCAGCCCCAGCATTTT
NA | TRBJ1-1 | NA | TRBV7-9 | CASSRIINRVANTEAFF | TGTGCCAGCAGCCGTATCATCAACAGGGTGGCGAACACTGAAGCTTTCTTT
NA | TRBJ2-2 | NA | TRBV5-1 | CASRQDAGELFF | TGCGCCAGCAGGCAGGACGCCGGGGAGCTGTTTTTT
NA | TRBJ1-5 | TRBD1 | TRBV6-5 | CASTAPGQGNQPQHF | TGTGCCAGCACTGCTCCGGGACAGGGCAATCAGCCCCAGCATTTT
NA | TRBJ1-2 | NA | TRBV5-1 | CASSLAGEYGYTF | TGCGCCAGCAGCCTGGCGGGGGAGTATGGCTACACCTTC
NA | TRBJ1-1 | TRBD1 | TRBV9 | CASSKLDRVQNTEAFF | TGTGCCAGCAGCAAACTCGACAGGGTTCAGAACACTGAAGCTTTCTTT
NA | TRBJ1-1 | NA | TRBV6-5 | CASSYTDMNTEAFF | TGTGCCAGCAGTTATACGGACATGAACACTGAAGCTTTCTTT
NA | TRBJ1-2 | NA | TRBV7-2 | CASSLRSDYGYTF | TGTGCCAGCAGCTTAAGGTCTGACTATGGCTACACCTTC
NA | TRBJ2-7 | NA | TRBV9 | CASSVEGGGDEQYF | TGTGCCAGCAGCGTAGAGGGGGGCGGCGACGAGCAGTACTTC
NA | TRBJ1-1 | NA | TRBV28 | CASSPLTANTEAFF | TGTGCCAGCAGTCCCCTGACAGCTAACACTGAAGCTTTCTTT
NA | TRBJ1-5 | NA | TRBV19 | CASSAAVNQPQHF | TGTGCCAGTAGTGCCGCAGTCAATCAGCCCCAGCATTTT
NA | TRBJ2-7 | TRBD1 | TRBV19 | CASSIVAGTGASYEQYF | TGTGCCAGTAGTATCGTGGCCGGGACAGGGGCCTCCTACGAGCAGTACTTC